One sample yielded the 20 T cell receptor beta chains listed below, sequenced in a study of blood T cell repertoires in COVID-19. Produced via immunoSEQ multiplex PCR; TCRdb's table is partial and in-frame only. The table includes about 210,000 clones, 80% to 90% detected once. The sequencing sample was made of peripheral blood. These TCRs come from a woman between 45 and 65 years old with acute or convalescent COVID-19.

The genes are TRBV29-1 and TRBJ2-6; 11 nucleotides agree with TRBD1. CDR3 length: 17 amino acids. CDR1 is SQVTM, CDR2 ANQGSEA, per germline. Germline trimming cut 4 bases from V and 1 base from J; bases unmatched to any gene: 6. CDR3: CSVGTGTGGSGANVLTF. DNA for the CDR3: TGCAGCGTTGGTACCGGGACAGGGGGATCTGGGGCCAACGTCCTGACTTTC.

The rearrangement joins TRBV10-3 to TRBJ1-2, with D maybe TRBD1 (5 bases). Trimming cost V 2 bases and J 3 bases, with 10 bases left between them. Germline V CDR1 and CDR2: ENHRY, SYGVKD. The CDR3 has 14 residues. CDR3 nucleotides: TGTGCCATCAGTGAGGGGGCGCAGGACTATGGCTACACCTTC. Amino acid sequence: CAISEGAQDYGYTF.

In its sample, this clone was seen a few times. V and J are TRBV5-1 and TRBJ1-2; 12 nucleotides match TRBD1. CDR3 size: 16 residues. Per the germline V gene, CDR1 is SGHRS and CDR2 is YFSETQ. V lost 5 bases and J lost 8; bases outside the gene matches: 13. The CDR3 is CASSSTRGQGAKGYTF. CDR3 in DNA: TGCGCCAGCAGTTCGACCCGGGGACAGGGGGCGAAAGGCTACACCTTC.

The chain is built from TRBV2 and TRBJ2-7; perhaps TRBD1 as D (6 bases). V was trimmed by 3 bases and J by 2 bases, leaving 8 bases between them. CDR1 and CDR2 (germline): SNHLY, FYNNEI. This CDR3 has 13 amino acids. The CDR3 bases are TGTGCCAGCAGTGATCAGGGGCCCTACGAGCAGTACTTC. This sequence encodes CASSDQGPYEQYF.

The chain has TRBV19 and TRBJ1-1, with 10 bases aligning to TRBD1. This CDR3 is 17 amino acids long. Per germline, CDR1 LNHDA and CDR2 SQIVND (reference sequence). With V trimmed by 3 bases and J by 1 base, 8 bases remained unmatched. In DNA form, the CDR3 reads TGTGCCAGTAGTATCTGGGGGACAGGGGCTTCGAACACTGAAGCTTTCTTT. Encoded protein: CASSIWGTGASNTEAFF.

The chain recombines TRBV5-6 with TRBJ1-5, with a possible D match to TRBD1 (6 bases). The germline CDR1 and CDR2 sequences are SGHDT and YYEEEE. This CDR3 spans 16 amino acids. Between the trimmed V and J ends, which lost 1 base and 1 base, there was a span of 12 bases. In DNA, the CDR3 is TGTGCCAGCAGCTTGACGGGGGGCGCGAGCAATCAGCCCCAGCATTTT. This codes for CASSLTGGASNQPQHF.

The V call is TRBV12-5, the J call TRBJ2-1; TRBD2 aligns across 9 bases. The junction had 4 bases not matched to a gene; V was cut back by 0 bases and J by 7 bases. Germline V gene data show CDR1 as LGHNT and CDR2 as FRNRAP. CDR3 length: 15 residues. The DNA for the CDR3 is TGTGCTAGTGGTTTGGTAATAGCGGGAGTAAATGAGCAGTTCTTC. Translation gives CASGLVIAGVNEQFF.

This clone was detected a few times. The chain joins TRBV5-1 to TRBJ2-2, with 10 bases lining up with TRBD1. The length of the CDR3 is 15 residues. Germline assignment: CDR1 SGHRS and CDR2 YFSETQ. The V segment lost 4 bases and the J segment 5 bases; nucleotides outside the gene matches: 5. The CDR3 reads CASSRDRGGTGELFF. The CDR3 DNA sequence: TGCGCCAGCAGCCGGGACAGGGGCGGGACCGGGGAGCTGTTTTTT.

This rearrangement joins TRBV11-2 to TRBJ2-7; the D gene is possibly TRBD2 (5 bases). Between the trimmed V and J ends, which lost 2 bases and 4 bases, there was a span of 18 bases. The germline CDR1 and CDR2 sequences are SGHAT and FQNNGV. This CDR3 is 16 amino acids long. CDR3 sequence (DNA): TGTGCCAGCAGCTTATCTCGCACCCTAGCCTTATACGAGCAGTACTTC. This gives the protein CASSLSRTLALYEQYF.

The rearrangement joins TRBV28 to TRBJ2-2, with TRBD1 identical over 7 bases. Trimming removed 6 bases from V and 3 bases from J; junction bases left unmatched: 4. The germline CDR1 and CDR2 sequences are MDHEN and SYDVKM. This CDR3 region has 14 residues. The CDR3, as DNA: TGTGCCAGCAGCAGAACAGGGGACACCGGGGAGCTGTTTTTT. Encoded protein: CASSRTGDTGELFF.

CDR3: CASSLGPLEAFF. The DNA for the CDR3 is TGTGCCAGCAGTTTGGGGCCGCTTGAAGCTTTCTTT. This chain connects TRBV12-3 or TRBV12-4 to TRBJ1-1; TRBD1 might be the D (5 bases). V shed 3 bases and J shed 7 bases, with 9 bases lying between them. The CDR3 runs 12 residues.

This rearrangement joins TRBV14 to TRBJ2-1; 7 bases are shared with TRBD2. Germline CDR1 is SGHDN and CDR2 is FVKESK. The CDR3 is 14 amino acids. V dropped 3 bases and J dropped 2; count of bases not matched to a gene: 1. CDR3 nucleotide sequence: TGTGCCAGCAGCCAGCGGGAGACCTACAATGAGCAGTTCTTC. Translated, it gives CASSQRETYNEQFF.

CDR3 protein: CASSFSGMGLPGYEQYF. Here the CDR3 DNA reads TGTGCCAGCAGCTTCTCGGGGATGGGCCTACCGGGCTACGAGCAGTACTTC. The chain uses TRBV7-2 and TRBJ2-7, with a possible D match to TRBD2 (5 bases). CDR1 and CDR2 (germline): SGHTA, FQGNSA. The CDR3 extends over 17 amino acids. Trimming took off 3 bases at V and 3 bases at J, with 21 bases between the two ends.

V usage is TRBV2 and J usage is TRBJ1-2; the D gene is possibly TRBD1 (5 bases). V shed 7 bases and J shed 3 bases, with 21 bases lying between them. Per the germline V gene, CDR1 is SNHLY and CDR2 is FYNNEI. CDR3 length equals 16 residues. The CDR3 DNA is TGTGCCAGCACCGAAAGGGGTGGCGGTAGACACTATGGCTACACCTTC. Translation: CASTERGGGRHYGYTF.

About this clone itself: This specimen includes other DNA sequences encoding the same CDR3. V and J are TRBV7-9 and TRBJ2-7; maybe TRBD1 (6 bases). The CDR3 loop spans 13 amino acids. V was clipped by 5 bases and J by 4 bases, with 12 bases between them. CDR1 and CDR2 from the germline V gene are SEHNR and FQNEAQ (reference sequence). The CDR3: CASSKYQGYEQYF. CDR3 DNA: TGTGCCAGCAGCAAATACCAGGGGTACGAGCAGTACTTC.

The chain uses TRBV29-1 and TRBJ2-3, with D possibly being TRBD2 (5 bases). The V gene's germline CDR1 is SQVTM and CDR2 ANQGSEA. V was clipped by 5 bases and J by 2 bases, with 14 bases between them. CDR3 size: 14 residues. DNA for the CDR3: TGCAGCGTTCACCCGGGAATTGCCACAGATACGCAGTATTTT. Translating gives CSVHPGIATDTQYF.

The rearrangement links TRBV28 to TRBJ2-1, with 8 bases fitting TRBD2. The CDR3 is made up of 13 amino acids. Trimming removed 7 bases from V and 9 bases from J; junction bases left unmatched: 8. Germline assignment: CDR1 MDHEN and CDR2 SYDVKM. CDR3 region: CASTIAGRSEQFF. CDR3 nucleotide sequence: TGTGCCAGCACCATAGCGGGGAGGAGTGAGCAGTTCTTC.

V usage is TRBV5-1 and J usage is TRBJ2-1, with D perhaps TRBD2 (6 bases). The CDR3 length is 13 residues. Trimming removed 4 bases from V and 14 bases from J, with 19 bases in between. CDR1 SGHRS and CDR2 YFSETQ come from the germline V gene. The CDR3 sequence: CASSGRDPGVKFF. The CDR3 DNA follows: TGCGCCAGCAGCGGGCGGGACCCGGGGGTGAAGTTCTTC.

This clone came up once. The chain carries TRBV6-5 and TRBJ2-1; D possibly corresponds to TRBD1 (5 bases). There are 13 residues in the CDR3. Germline V gene lookup returns CDR1 MNHEY and CDR2 SVGAGI. V dropped 5 bases and J dropped 13 bases, with 18 bases sitting between them. DNA of the CDR3: TGTGCCAGCAGTCTTATTGACAGTATGGTTCAGTTCTTC. It yields the protein CASSLIDSMVQFF.

The gene calls are TRBV3-1 (or the pseudogene TRBV3-2) and TRBJ2-1; 7 bases are shared with TRBD2. The CDR3 sequence is 12 residues long. CDR1 LGHDT and CDR2 YNNKEL come from the germline V gene (reference sequence). V gave up 6 bases and J gave up 10 bases; unmatched junction bases: 6. The CDR3 bases are TGTGCCAGCAGTGGACTAGGGTACGAGCAGTTCTTC. Protein product: CASSGLGYEQFF.